One sample yielded the 8 T cell receptor beta chains listed below, sequenced in a study of regulatory T cells in long-lasting Graves disease. Time point in this sample: persistent/refractory GD, antithyroid drugs over 5 years with positive TRAb. The TCR library was prepared using RNA isolated from PBMCs. To make TCR beta libraries, researchers used iRepertoire HTBI primers and Arm-PCR of CDR3 regions. In TCRdb, the multiplex PCR reads were re-called with MiXCR into one record per CDR3 protein. Among about 460,000 distinct CDR3 sequences listed, roughly 23% were seen once. The sample was peripheral blood mononuclear cells (PBMCs), taken when the disease was refractory, from a patient treated with antithyroid drugs. These TCRs come from a female donor with Graves disease.

As concerns this clonotype: Just one base apart from a much larger clone, this may be a read error. No DNA is shown, since the ends of the CDR3 on it are uncertain; the CDR3 is the one TCRdb lists. The CDR3 is CASNREVFYGCTF. The chain combines TRBV28 with TRBJ1-2; the D segment call TRBD1 is taken from the table without a DNA check. Looked up from germline, CDR1 is MDHEN and CDR2 is SYDVKM. The CDR3 sequence runs 13 residues, both termini included.

V usage is TRBV25-1 and J usage is TRBJ1-4; maybe TRBD1 (6 bases). Trimming pared 0 bases from V and 8 bases from J, leaving 22 bases between. Germline-derived CDR1 and CDR2 are MGHDK and SYGVNS. The CDR3 has 18 residues. CDR3 amino acids: CASSEYSGGQGVREKLFF. The CDR3 region has the DNA TGTGCCAGCAGTGAATATTCGGGGGGGCAAGGGGTTCGGGAAAAACTGTTTTTT.

The CDR3 nucleotides are TGTGCCAGCAGCCGGCGGGGCGAAGACGAGCAGTACTTC. It translates to CASSRRGEDEQYF. The V call is TRBV2, the J call TRBJ2-7; tentative D call: TRBD2 (6 bases). The V gene's germline CDR1 is SNHLY and CDR2 FYNNEI. Trimming took 6 bases from V and 5 from J, leaving 14 bases between them. This CDR3 comprises 13 residues.

Here the CDR3 reads CASSIGNPGLAGGRTYNEQFF. CDR3 DNA sequence: TGTGCCAGTAGTATCGGGAATCCGGGACTAGCGGGAGGTCGCACCTACAATGAGCAGTTCTTC. The chain uses TRBV19 and TRBJ2-1; 15 positions agree with TRBD2. V was clipped by 3 bases and J by 2 bases; unmatched bases: 14. The CDR3 extends over 21 amino acids. Germline CDR1 LNHDA, CDR2 SQIVND (reference sequence).

This clonotype has ten or more counts. V gene TRBV28 combines with J gene TRBJ2-1; D may be TRBD1 (6 bases). V lost 5 bases to trimming and J lost 9 bases, with 14 bases between them. Germline CDR1 MDHEN, CDR2 SYDVKM. CDR3 length: 13 amino acids. The CDR3 loop is CASSITGSGEQFF. CDR3 nucleotides: TGTGCCAGCAGTATTACAGGGAGTGGTGAGCAGTTCTTC.

Worth noting for this clonotype: This may come from a read error, since a much larger clone is one base off. This chain connects TRBV29-1 to TRBJ1-2; D uncertain. Deletions cut 4 bases from V and 1 base from J, with 7 bases between. This CDR3 contains 12 residues. Germline lookup yields CDR1 SQVTM and CDR2 ANQGSEA. The CDR3 DNA is TGCAGCGTTGGGGCAGATAACTATGGCTACACCTTC. This encodes CSVGADNYGYTF.

The chain combines TRBV19 with TRBJ2-4, with D tentatively TRBD1 or TRBD2 (7 bases each). This CDR3 spans 15 amino acids. Trimming stripped 4 bases from V and 7 bases from J, with 17 bases between. Germline V gene sequence: CDR1 LNHDA, CDR2 SQIVND (reference sequence). The CDR3 region has the DNA TGTGCCAGTAGTACCCACAGGGGAGGGACGAACATTCAGTACTTC. Protein: CASSTHRGGTNIQYF.

This chain uses TRBV29-1 with TRBJ1-2; 9 bases are a match to TRBD1. This CDR3 is 15 amino acids long. The J segment lost 6 bases and the V segment lost 3 bases, leaving 11 bases of the junction unmatched. In germline, CDR1 is SQVTM, CDR2 ANQGSEA. Here the CDR3 reads CSVDLRSTGGHGYTF. CDR3 nucleotide sequence: TGCAGCGTTGATCTTAGGTCGACAGGGGGGCATGGCTACACCTTC.